The sequence of this T cell receptor (beta chain) was determined in a study of Graves' ophthalmopathy and Graves' hyperthyroidism. Researchers took RNA transcripts and amplified TCR beta CDR3 regions from them. HTBI primers served in a first-round RT-PCR, which a second-round multiplex PCR followed. MiXCR, run by TCRdb on the multiplex PCR reads, gives a single entry per CDR3 protein. This table has around 1,200,000 distinct CDR3 sequences, about 36% appearing once. Other autoimmune diseases, uncontrolled infections, pregnancy or lactation excluded patients from enrollment. Findings of the study overall: Blood also held most thyroid clonotypes expanded above 0.001 frequency. Ophthalmopathy progression cases were predicted by the model with approximately 70% sensitivity and approximately 74% specificity.

V lost 5 bases to trimming and J lost 9 bases, with 16 bases between them. The CDR3 spans 14 residues. A word on this clonotype: Its specificity is not known.

Material for sequencing was peripheral blood or thyroid tissue (not recorded which). The chain joins TRBV12-3 or TRBV12-4 to TRBJ2-2; D may be TRBD1 (5 bases). The sequence derives from an adult man with Graves' hyperthyroidism. The CDR3 spells CASSEMDAGWELFF. The CDR3 nucleotides read TGTGCCAGCAGTGAGATGGACGCAGGGTGGGAGCTGTTTTTT.